The source of this TCR beta chain is a study of blood T cell repertoires in COVID-19. Assay: immunoSEQ multiplex PCR; the TCRdb copy retains only in-frame clones and omits some. This sample has hundreds of thousands of clones; 85% to 90% occur once, and the top ten carry less than 1.2%. Cohorts were based on clinical histories the participants reported. The V end lost 0 bases, the J end lost 4 bases, and 10 bases lay between the germline ends. The germline V gene encodes CDR1 MGHRA and CDR2 YSYEKL. The CDR3 consists of 14 residues. The TCR was taken from a man between 18 and 29 years old who had recovered from COVID-19. Material for sequencing was PBMCs or T cells enriched from blood (not recorded which). V usage is TRBV4-1 and J usage is TRBJ2-7; no clear D. Here the CDR3 DNA reads TGCGCCAGCAGCCAAGATACGAGGCTTTACGAGCAGTACTTC. Residues: CASSQDTRLYEQYF.